This T cell receptor beta chain is from a study of blood T cell repertoires in COVID-19. Across the whole study: The cDNA or gDNA used as material had been derived from T cells, B-cell-depleted T cells, or PBMCs.

J was trimmed by 1 base and V by 2 bases; bases with no gene match: 11. Germline CDR1 and CDR2: KGHSH and LQKENI. The CDR3 is 18 amino acids. The authors' processing: From reference gene primer amplification, estimates of nucleated cell counts were derived. The protocol was immunoSEQ multiplex PCR, while the TCRdb copy is restricted to in-frame clones and leaves out a portion. The V and J calls and clone size were taken over from that table, and D and trimming were inferred from the DNA. In the table there are about 380,000 clones, more than 75% of which are singletons. This clonotype originated in a human donor with acute or convalescent COVID-19. The donor label of this sample is uncertain. The chain recombines TRBV18 with TRBJ1-5; 7 bases are shared with TRBD1. What was sequenced was peripheral blood. CDR3 sequence (DNA): TGTGCCAGCTCACCAAGTACAGGGGCGGGTAAGAGCAATCAGCCCCAGCATTTT. This codes for CASSPSTGAGKSNQPQHF. The full variable domain, with the rest looked up from reference TRBV18 and TRBJ1-5, is NAGVMQNPRHLVRRRGQEARLRCSPMKGHSHVYWYRQLPEEGLKFMVYLQKENIIDESGMPKERFSAEFPKEGPSILRIQQVVRGDSAAYFCASSPSTGAGKSNQPQHFGDGTRLSIL.